Following are 17 T cell receptor beta chains from one sample sequenced in a study of blood T cells in healthy people across ages. Combining a sample-barcoded 5' primer with a J-beta primer mix, a second PCR ran for roughly 6 to 12 cycles. Via MiXCR, TCRdb re-called the 5' RACE reads, giving one row per CDR3 protein. The sample carries around 500,000 distinct CDR3 sequences, 47% recorded once. Sequencing input: blood. The receptors were sampled from a man at least 80 years old in good health.

The chain recombines TRBV12-3 or TRBV12-4 with TRBJ2-1; 9 bases align to TRBD2. The CDR3 runs 17 residues. The junction had 12 bases not matched to a gene; V was cut back by 3 bases and J by 6 bases. The CDR3 reads CASSFPWSSGACNEQFF. CDR3 nucleotides: TGTGCCAGCAGTTTCCCCTGGTCTAGCGGGGCCTGCAATGAGCAGTTCTTC.

The chain recombines TRBV3-1 with TRBJ2-7, with 8 bases identical to TRBD2. Losses at the gene ends were 0 bases for V and 3 bases for J; bases not matched to a gene: 10. The germline V gene encodes CDR1 LGHDT and CDR2 YNNKEL (reference sequence). The CDR3 covers 17 residues. The CDR3 here is CASSQDLRRGAVYEQYF. The CDR3 DNA is TGTGCCAGCAGCCAAGATCTGAGGCGGGGGGCTGTCTACGAGCAGTACTTC.

V is TRBV27 and J is TRBJ1-2, with D maybe TRBD1 (6 bases). The V gene's germline CDR1 is MNHEY and CDR2 SMNVEV (reference sequence). CDR3 size: 15 residues. Trimming removed 2 bases at V and 2 bases at J, with 12 bases between. The CDR3 region is CASSLSPGANYGYTF. CDR3 DNA: TGTGCCAGCAGTTTAAGTCCAGGGGCGAACTATGGCTACACCTTC.

This chain joins TRBV6-6 and TRBJ2-7, with TRBD2 matching 10 bases. The CDR3 runs to 16 residues. Unmatched junction bases numbered 11, after V lost 0 bases and J lost 9 bases. Germline-derived CDR1 and CDR2 are MNHNY and SVGAGI (reference sequence). The CDR3 here is CASSYSPLAGAHGQYF. Here the CDR3 DNA reads TGTGCCAGCAGTTACTCCCCGCTAGCGGGGGCGCATGGGCAGTACTTC.

With regard to this clonotype: A read error may account for a junction end that differs from germline. V gene TRBV6-2 or TRBV6-3 combines with J gene TRBJ2-3; a weak D match, TRBD2 (5 bases). The CDR3 totals 15 residues. In germline, CDR1 is MNHEY, CDR2 SVGEGT. The CDR3 sequence is CASWGSASEGDTQYF. The CDR3 DNA reads TGCGCCAGCTGGGGTAGCGCTTCCGAAGGAGATACGCAGTATTTT.

Many counts were recorded for this clonotype. This chain links TRBV6-5 with TRBJ1-4; 7 bases match TRBD1. The CDR3 has 14 amino acids. Unmatched junction bases numbered 7, after V lost 8 bases and J lost 4 bases. Germline-derived CDR1 and CDR2 are MNHEY and SVGAGI. Here the CDR3 DNA reads TGTGCCAGCGGATCGGGACAGCTTAATGAAAAACTGTTTTTT. As protein: CASGSGQLNEKLFF.

This chain links TRBV28 with TRBJ2-5, with 9 bases matching TRBD1. The CDR3 loop spans 12 amino acids. Germline-derived CDR1 and CDR2 are MDHEN and SYDVKM. V lost 8 bases and J lost 6; bases outside the gene matches: 4. This chain's CDR3 is CASGTGWKTQYF. The CDR3 DNA sequence: TGTGCCAGCGGGACAGGGTGGAAGACCCAGTACTTC. The whole variable domain, filled in from reference TRBV28 and TRBJ2-5, reads DVKVTQSSRYLVKRTGEKVFLECVQDMDHENMFWYRQDPGLGLRLIYFSYDVKMKEKGDIPEGYSVSREKKERFSLILESASTNQTSMYLCASGTGWKTQYFGPGTRLLVL.

This clonotype occurred once. A much larger clone differs by one base, so this may be a read error. The chain has TRBV6-5 and TRBJ2-1, with TRBD2 as a possible D gene (5 bases). The CDR3 has 15 residues. V lost 4 bases, J lost 7 bases, and 17 bases lay in between. The germline CDR1 and CDR2 sequences are MNHEY and SVGAGI. DNA of the CDR3: TGTGCCAGCAGTTTGGGAGTGAGGGTAGGAAATGAGCAGTTCTTC. Residues: CASSLGVRVGNEQFF.

This clonotype was counted only a few times. The V call is TRBV29-1, the J call TRBJ1-5, with 8 bases lining up with TRBD1. This CDR3 contains 14 residues. Germline V CDR1 and CDR2: SQVTM, ANQGSEA. Trimming took 4 bases from V and 4 from J; bases not matched to a gene: 6. CDR3 residues: CSVGNRGWNQPQHF. Here the CDR3 DNA reads TGCAGCGTTGGTAACAGGGGGTGGAATCAGCCCCAGCATTTT.

The chain has TRBV20-1 and TRBJ2-1; D not resolved. The CDR3 covers 12 residues. Germline values: CDR1 DFQATT, CDR2 SNEGSKA (reference sequence). The V gene lost 1 base and the J gene lost 5 bases, with 6 bases spanning the gap. The CDR3 region is CSARGRHNEQFF. The CDR3 DNA reads TGCAGTGCTAGAGGACGGCACAATGAGCAGTTCTTC.

V gene TRBV4-1 combines with J gene TRBJ2-5; the D is unclear. V dropped 0 bases and J dropped 11 bases, with 19 bases sitting between them. Per germline, CDR1 MGHRA and CDR2 YSYEKL. This CDR3 comprises 15 residues. CDR3: CASSQEKGKTSQQYF. The DNA of the CDR3 is TGCGCCAGCAGCCAAGAGAAGGGTAAAACGTCCCAGCAGTACTTC.

This clonotype has a single count. The V gene is TRBV7-2, the J gene TRBJ2-5; 13 bases agree with TRBD2. CDR1 SGHTA and CDR2 FQGNSA come from the germline V gene. The CDR3 has 17 amino acids. J gave up 11 bases and V 5 bases, and 17 bases lay outside the gene matches. CDR3 nucleotides: TGTGCCAGCAGCCCACGGTCGGGACTAGCGGGAACCAATGAGCAGTACTTC. Translating gives CASSPRSGLAGTNEQYF.

The V gene is TRBV5-1, the J gene TRBJ1-1; perhaps TRBD1 as D (5 bases). Germline values: CDR1 SGHRS, CDR2 YFSETQ. CDR3 length equals 15 residues. The V end lost 6 bases, the J end lost 1 base, and 16 bases lay between the germline ends. This chain's CDR3 is CASMPGNGGNTEAFF. The CDR3 DNA follows: TGCGCCAGCATGCCAGGGAATGGGGGGAACACTGAAGCTTTCTTT.

This clonotype occurred a few times. The chain has TRBV28 and TRBJ2-6; D may be TRBD1 or TRBD2 (5 bases each). Germline CDR1 MDHEN, CDR2 SYDVKM. Trimming stripped 7 bases from V and 2 bases from J, with 12 bases between. CDR3 length: 15 residues. The CDR3 coding sequence is TGTGCCAGCAACATGGGGACCCCTGGGGCCAACGTCCTGACTTTC. It specifies CASNMGTPGANVLTF.

This clonotype was seen ten or more times. This rearrangement joins TRBV4-3 to TRBJ2-5, with TRBD1 identical over 7 bases. The junction had 8 bases not matched to a gene; V was cut back by 0 bases and J by 4 bases. The germline V gene has CDR1 LGHNA and CDR2 YSLEER. This CDR3 spans 16 amino acids. CDR3 bases: TGCGCCAGCAGCCAAGAAGGGGGCCTAGTAGGAGAGACCCAGTACTTC. Its translation: CASSQEGGLVGETQYF.

This clonotype was found many times. The rearrangement links TRBV6-6 to TRBJ1-5; 12 positions match TRBD1. The CDR3 covers 15 residues. With V trimmed by 2 bases and J by 9 bases, 5 bases remained unmatched. Germline V gives CDR1 MNHNY, CDR2 SVGAGI (reference sequence). CDR3 sequence reads: CASSYTGQGAPPQHF. DNA for the CDR3: TGTGCCAGCAGTTACACGGGACAGGGGGCCCCGCCCCAGCATTTT.

V and J are TRBV27 and TRBJ1-1; 9 bases line up with TRBD1. The CDR3 has 14 residues. Germline CDR1 is MNHEY and CDR2 is SMNVEV (reference sequence). V gave up 6 bases and J gave up 3 bases; unmatched junction bases: 5. In nucleotides, the CDR3 is TGTGCCAGCAGCCACAGGGGGCTAGACACTGAAGCTTTCTTT. This sequence encodes CASSHRGLDTEAFF.